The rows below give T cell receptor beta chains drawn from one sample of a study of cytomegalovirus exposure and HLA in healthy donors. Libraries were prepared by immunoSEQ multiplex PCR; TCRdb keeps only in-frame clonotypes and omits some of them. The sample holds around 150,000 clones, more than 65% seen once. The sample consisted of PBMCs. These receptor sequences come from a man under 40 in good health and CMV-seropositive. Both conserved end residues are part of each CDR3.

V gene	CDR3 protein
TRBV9	CASSPGGTLWQFF
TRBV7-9	CASRRGLTNVLDTQYF
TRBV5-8	CASSLGQGVRGELFF
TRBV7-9	CASSLWDFNQPQHF
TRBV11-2	CASSFPVGTGGAADTQYF
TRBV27	CASRPGTSGRSTDTQYF
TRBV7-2	CASSSLGNEQFF
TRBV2	CASRAGTGEANEQFF
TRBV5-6	CASSLLGTGVYEQYF
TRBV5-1	CASSMGQLNEKLFF
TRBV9	CASSPLRSNSPLHF
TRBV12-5	CASGLQGGETQYF
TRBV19	CASTDREAGNTIYF
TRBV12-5	CASGLVGAHTDTQYF
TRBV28	CASSSGRAPYEQYF
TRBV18	CASSPPVLAGLETQYF
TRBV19	CASLPGRGRVTGELFF
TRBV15	CATSRGQRTSGGQTQYF
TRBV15	CATSRDRGGGNTIYF
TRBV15	CATGDRVGRGANVLTF
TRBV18	CASSPTTGDYYEQYF
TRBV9	CASSPHLLRGEQYF
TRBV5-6	CASSLPGQGLVYGYTF
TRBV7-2	CASSLAGTGARNEQFF
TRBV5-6	CASSLLQGRQETQYF
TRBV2	CASSKTGGWNTEAFF
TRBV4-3	CASSQVEQSNYGYTF
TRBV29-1	CSVGGPTGELFF
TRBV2	CASSSRGYSYNEQFF
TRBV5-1	CASSLGQLDTDTQYF
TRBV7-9	CASSPPTQYEQYF
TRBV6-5	CASSPQDRVADTQYF
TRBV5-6	CASSLGQGGQPQHF
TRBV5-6	CASRAPLATGELFF
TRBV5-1	CASSLESGNSYEQYF
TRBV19	CASSQGTRETQYF
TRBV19	CASKSRANEQFF
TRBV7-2	CASSLAGVVTDTQYF
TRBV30	CAWRSSVRYTGELFF
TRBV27	CASSLGGGGETQYF
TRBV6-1	CASLGGRVADTQYF
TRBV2	CASTPRPGQGDTVGAYF
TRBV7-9	CASSSSGHEKLFF
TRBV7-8	CASSSQGGGSNYGYTF
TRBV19	CASSILQGRKTQYF
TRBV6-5	CASGRVSSAEAFF
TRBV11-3	CASSSHMNTEAFF
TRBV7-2	CASSIRASAQGELFF
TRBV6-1	CASSGLAGGTDTQYF
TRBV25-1	CASSESRLSEQFF
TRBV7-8	CASSLALGAYYGYTF
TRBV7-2	CASSLAMLGGETYEQYF
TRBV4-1	CASSQNIMIPSRTSSGNTIYF
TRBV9	CASSVLAGGPRPYNEQFF
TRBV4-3	CASRNRGNNSPLHF
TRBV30	CAWSGTGTRIETQYF
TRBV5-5	CASSLVEANTGELFF
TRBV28	CASSATGGASNEQFF
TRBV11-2	CASSSGQDSYNEQFF